This T cell receptor beta chain was sequenced for a study of shared clonotypes between healthy human individuals (dated by TCRdb to 2020 to 2021). About the investigation overall: The cohort included a few men and a couple of women between 18 and 49 years of age. For each donor, three plates each were used for CD4 naive and CD4 memory, two plates were used for CD8 naive, and one plate was used for CD8 memory. To estimate repertoire size and how much clonotype sharing occurs between individuals, the study deeply sequenced the blood TCR repertoires of several healthy adults. To increase sequencing depth and limit assay-specific biases, different laboratories used diverse techniques to prepare libraries and sequence TCR repertoires. Per donor, leukapheresis produced somewhere between about 0.94 and 9.5 billion PBMCs. Broad study findings and their caveats: Naive subsets generally had larger estimated clonotype richness than memory subsets did. Pairwise subsampling indicated that sequencing depth was expected to affect the degree of clonotype sharing among donors. Because the study included a small number of donors, the genetic and exposure-history diversity represented was limited. Clonotypes shared by all four sorted-subset donors showed higher generation probabilities than non-shared clonotypes. Incomplete sequencing was indicated by rarefaction of sorted-subset datasets, despite the large sequencing depth. Sampling was restricted to blood, and TCR repertoires in tissue are likely to differ from TCR repertoires in blood. Approximately 5% of naive CD4, 3.5% of naive CD8, roughly 2.4% of memory CD4, and 0.4% of memory CD8 clonotypes were shared across a few donors.

Regarding this clone: This clone's antigen is unknown. Base qualities are not recorded, but no much larger clone differs from it by a single base.

Using the deep immunoSEQ assay, TCR CDR3 regions were amplified from genomic DNA by multiplex PCR. Extracted genomic DNA from each cell subset was distributed evenly across all wells of several immunoSEQ 96-well plates, and each plate was treated as a replicate. For sorted subsets, around 200 ng genomic DNA, equal to 25,000 to 35,000 T cell genomes, was loaded into each replicate PCR. The purified libraries were quantified using a Qubit 3.0 fluorometer, sized with a Bioanalyzer 2100, and then quantified again using the KAPA Library Quantification kit. Every immunoSEQ 96-well plate was sequenced on a separate single-read 150-cycle Illumina NextSeq 550 flow cell. The published analysis was carried out like this. The immunoSEQ output contained only junctional sequences without quality scores, so filtering could not match that applied to full-length reads. To assign V/J genes and CDR3, sequences were annotated using PyIR, a Python wrapper for IgBLAST v1.9, with IMGT germline references. Any read was removed if the V/J assignment was weak (E-value above 1e-6), the CDR3 was missing, or the read contained stop codons, out-of-frame junctions, or ambiguous translated residues. V3J clonotypes were defined by identical inferred V gene, J gene, and CDR3 amino acid sequence. To compute the percentage overlap between repertoires, the number of shared unique clonotypes was divided by the size of the smaller repertoire. Three approaches were used to assess repertoire richness: RTK rarefaction, the Chao1 estimator, and Recon v2.1 estimates of unobserved clonotypes. OLGA was used to compute generation probabilities for all TCRbeta clonotypes that the gDNA method yielded from a few donors. The table was pulled from immuneACCESS by TCRdb, which kept in-frame rearrangements only. Such tables lose some clones; where checked, under half of the loss comes from unresolved V genes, and the rest has no known cause. The DNA gave D and trimming, while V, J and clone size come from that table. Present in this sample are 500,000 to 550,000 clones, roughly 95% of which were seen just once. The ten largest clones capture around 0.066% of the sample.

Relative to germline, V is 6 bases shorter and J is 2 bases shorter, with 13 bases between their ends. The germline V gene provides CDR1 MGHRA and CDR2 YSYEKL. The CDR3 sequence holds 15 residues, the cysteine and phenylalanine included. The CDR3 DNA has 45 bases and is translated from base 1. The donors were healthy, HIV-negative adults who had no recently reported acute infections or vaccinations. Every donor was a Caucasian adult living in Nashville, Tennessee, USA. CD4+ T cells were enriched through magnetic negative selection, after which naive cells were positively selected on CD45RA and the remaining negative fraction served as the memory subset. Blood was collected by leukapheresis, and PBMCs were isolated by Ficoll-Histopaque density gradient centrifugation and then cryopreserved in liquid nitrogen vapor phase. Analytical flow cytometry was used to check the purity and quantity of every magnetically sorted T cell population. Each sorted fraction had its genomic DNA isolated and then quantified by UV absorbance on a Nanodrop 2000c.

This TCR was sampled from a woman younger than 45 in good health. The chain uses TRBV4-1 and TRBJ2-2; a tentative D call is TRBD2 (5 bases match). What was sequenced was naive CD4+ T cells sorted from blood. The cell subset or site label here, explained by the study, means: CD45RA+ positively selected. The CDR3 here reads CASSRGGVNTGELFF. The bases read TGCGCCAGCAGTCGGGGTGGGGTAAACACCGGGGAGCTGTTTTTT.